This T cell receptor (beta chain) appears in the sequencing data of a study of shared clonotypes between healthy human individuals. Turning to the study itself: Plates per donor: three CD4 naive, three CD4 memory, two CD8 naive, one CD8 memory. The study's findings and limits: A reduction in generation probabilities was seen for non-shared clonotypes relative to those shared by all four donors. In general, naive subsets displayed greater estimated richness than memory subsets did.

Recent acute infections and vaccinations were absent in the healthy HIV-negative adult donors. Germline V gene data show CDR1 as MNHEY and CDR2 as SVGAGI. This CDR3 region has 13 residues. Worth noting for this clone: Its antigen is unidentified.

Method: immunoSEQ multiplex PCR; TCRdb's copy keeps in-frame clones and lacks some. Of roughly 500,000 clones listed, 90% to 96% are singletons. The chain joins TRBV6-5 to TRBJ2-5, with 7 positions matching TRBD2. The J call may not be correct, given that the DNA end is closer to TRBJ2-7. This clonotype was obtained from a woman aged 25 to 39 in good health. The sample taken for sequencing was naive CD4+ T cells sorted from blood. Specified subset: CD45RA+ positively selected. The CDR3 coding sequence is TGTGCCAGCAGTGAGACTAGCTACTACGAGCAGTACTTC. This sequence encodes CASSETSYYEQYF.